A single sample gave rise to the 4 T cell receptor beta chains below, sequenced in a study of cytomegalovirus exposure and HLA in healthy donors. 60 Vbeta and 13 Jbeta primers were used in PCR. Some clones are missing from TCRdb's copy, which holds only in-frame ones; the method was immunoSEQ multiplex PCR. The sample yields about 190,000 clones, approximately 88% seen once. Sequenced material: PBMCs. These receptors all come from a boy younger than 18 in good health and CMV-seronegative.

This clone has more than one count but fewer than ten. The J gene is TRBJ1-2, the V gene TRBV27; D is possibly TRBD1 (5 bases). Trimming pared 10 bases from V and 6 bases from J, leaving 12 bases between. CDR1 is MNHEY, CDR2 SMNVEV, per germline (reference sequence). This CDR3 region has 11 residues. Here the CDR3 DNA reads TGTGCCACCCTGGGACTCGATGGCTACACCTTC. Translation gives CATLGLDGYTF.

The chain employs TRBV6-1 and TRBJ1-2; 9 nucleotides line up with TRBD1. CDR1 and CDR2 (germline): MNHNS, SASEGT. V was clipped by 3 bases and J by 7 bases; unmatched bases: 12. The CDR3 consists of 16 residues. CDR3 DNA sequence: TGTGCCAGCAGTGAGGACTTCACAGGGGGCGCGGCTGGCTACACCTTC. Protein: CASSEDFTGGAAGYTF.

The CDR3 reads CASSTGGGGLFYEQYF. In DNA, the CDR3 is TGTGCCAGCAGCACCGGAGGTGGGGGCTTGTTCTACGAGCAGTACTTC. The chain combines TRBV5-5 with TRBJ2-7, with D maybe TRBD1 (6 bases). Germline V gene data show CDR1 as SGHKS and CDR2 as YYEKEE (reference sequence). This CDR3 comprises 16 residues. V was pared by 4 bases and J by 3 bases, with 20 bases between. The whole variable domain, remainder taken from reference TRBV5-5 and TRBJ2-7, is DAGVTQSPTHLIKTRGQQVTLRCSPISGHKSVSWYQQVLGQGPQFIFQYYEKEERGRGNFPDRFSARQFPNYSSELNVNALLLGDSALYLCASSTGGGGLFYEQYFGPGTRLTVT.

This clone was observed once. The V and J genes are TRBV25-1 and TRBJ1-2, with a possible D match to TRBD1 (5 bases). The CDR3 spans 14 residues. In germline, CDR1 is MGHDK, CDR2 SYGVNS. The germline V and J ends were trimmed by 1 base and 3 bases, with 9 bases remaining between them. The CDR3 loop is CASSELGAHYGYTF. In DNA, the CDR3 is TGTGCCAGCAGTGAATTAGGGGCACACTATGGCTACACCTTC.